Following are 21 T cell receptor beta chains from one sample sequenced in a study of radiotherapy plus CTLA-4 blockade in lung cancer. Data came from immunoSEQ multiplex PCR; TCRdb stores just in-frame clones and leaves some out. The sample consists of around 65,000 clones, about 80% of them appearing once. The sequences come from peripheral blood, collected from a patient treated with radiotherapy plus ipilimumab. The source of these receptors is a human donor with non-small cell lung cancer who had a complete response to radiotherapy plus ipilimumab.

This CDR3 reads CASSLAFTSGGETQYF. The DNA for the CDR3 is TGCGCCAGCAGCTTGGCCTTTACTAGCGGGGGAGAGACCCAGTACTTC. The J gene is TRBJ2-5, the V gene TRBV5-1; 11 bases line up with TRBD2. Per the germline V gene, CDR1 is SGHRS and CDR2 is YFSETQ. This CDR3 spans 16 amino acids. V lost 0 bases, J lost 4 bases, and 5 bases stayed unmatched.

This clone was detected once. The CDR3: CASSLAGTSSYNEQFF. CDR3 nucleotide sequence: TGTGCCAGCAGCTTGGCGGGAACATCGTCCTACAATGAGCAGTTCTTC. This chain uses TRBV5-8 with TRBJ2-1; a weak D match, TRBD2 (5 bases). Germline CDR1 reads SGHTS; CDR2 reads YDEGEE. There are 16 residues in the CDR3. V was clipped by 0 bases and J by 1 base, with 11 bases between them. Drawing the rest from reference TRBV5-8 and TRBJ2-1, the complete variable domain is EAGVTQSPTHLIKTRGQQATLRCSPISGHTSVYWYQQALGLGLQFLLWYDEGEERNRGNFPPRFSGRQFPNYSSELNVNALELEDSALYLCASSLAGTSSYNEQFFGPGTRLTVL.

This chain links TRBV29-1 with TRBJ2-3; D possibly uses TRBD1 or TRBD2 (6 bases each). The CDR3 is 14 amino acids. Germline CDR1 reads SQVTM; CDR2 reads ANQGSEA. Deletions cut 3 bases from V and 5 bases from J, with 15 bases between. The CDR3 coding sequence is TGCAGCGTTGATTCCAGCGGAGGGGGAGATACGCAGTATTTT. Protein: CSVDSSGGGDTQYF.

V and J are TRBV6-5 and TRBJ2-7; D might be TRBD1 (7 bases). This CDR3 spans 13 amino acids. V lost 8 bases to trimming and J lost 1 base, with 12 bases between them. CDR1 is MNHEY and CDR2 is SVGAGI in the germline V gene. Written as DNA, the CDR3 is TGTGCCAGCTGGGCGGGACAGTCCTACGAGCAGTACTTC. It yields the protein CASWAGQSYEQYF.

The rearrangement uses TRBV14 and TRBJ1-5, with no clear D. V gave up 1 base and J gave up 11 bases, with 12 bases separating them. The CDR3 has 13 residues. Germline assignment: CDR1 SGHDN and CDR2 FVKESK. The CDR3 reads CASSQGALQTQHF. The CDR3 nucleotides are TGTGCCAGCAGCCAAGGGGCCCTACAGACCCAGCATTTT.

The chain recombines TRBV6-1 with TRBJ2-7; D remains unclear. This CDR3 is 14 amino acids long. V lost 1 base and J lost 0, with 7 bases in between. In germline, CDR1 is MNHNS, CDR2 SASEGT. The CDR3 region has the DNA TGTGCCAGCAGTGAAGGGGGAACCTCCTACGAGCAGTACTTC. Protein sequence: CASSEGGTSYEQYF.

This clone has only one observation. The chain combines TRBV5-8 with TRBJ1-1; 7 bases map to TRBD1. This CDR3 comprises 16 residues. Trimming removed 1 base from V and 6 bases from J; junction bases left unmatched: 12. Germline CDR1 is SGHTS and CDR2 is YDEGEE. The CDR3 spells CASSLIQGRRFAEAFF. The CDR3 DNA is TGTGCCAGCAGCTTGATACAGGGGCGGCGGTTCGCTGAAGCTTTCTTT.

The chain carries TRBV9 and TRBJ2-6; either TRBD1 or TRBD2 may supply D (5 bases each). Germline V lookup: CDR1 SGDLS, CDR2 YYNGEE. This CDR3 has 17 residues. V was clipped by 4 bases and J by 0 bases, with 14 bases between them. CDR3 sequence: CASSLLGDLSGANVLTF. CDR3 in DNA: TGTGCCAGCAGCTTACTGGGGGATCTCTCTGGGGCCAACGTCCTGACTTTC.

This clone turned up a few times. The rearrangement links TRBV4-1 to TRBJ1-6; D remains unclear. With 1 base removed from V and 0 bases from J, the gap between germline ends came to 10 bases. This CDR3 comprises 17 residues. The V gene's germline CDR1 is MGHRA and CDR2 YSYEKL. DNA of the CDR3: TGCGCCAGCAGCCAAGGCCGAGACCGCTCCTATAATTCACCCCTCCACTTT. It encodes CASSQGRDRSYNSPLHF.

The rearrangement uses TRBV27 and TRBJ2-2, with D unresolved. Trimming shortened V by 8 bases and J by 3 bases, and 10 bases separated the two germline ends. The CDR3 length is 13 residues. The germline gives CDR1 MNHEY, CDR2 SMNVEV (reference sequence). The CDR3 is CASSPTYTGELFF. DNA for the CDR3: TGTGCCAGCTCCCCGACCTACACCGGGGAGCTGTTTTTT.

The CDR3 bases are TGTGCCAGCAGCCCTCTTTCCTCGAACACTGAAGCTTTCTTT. Translating it yields CASSPLSSNTEAFF. The chain combines TRBV7-9 with TRBJ1-1; D ambiguous. Trimming left V 5 bases short and J 1 base short, with 11 bases between. Germline V gene lookup returns CDR1 SEHNR and CDR2 FQNEAQ (reference sequence). This CDR3 has 14 amino acids. Filled out from reference TRBV7-9 and TRBJ1-1, the complete variable domain reads DTGVSQNPRHKITKRGQNVTFRCDPISEHNRLYWYRQTLGQGPEFLTYFQNEAQLEKSRLLSDRFSAERPKGSFSTLEIQRTEQGDSAMYLCASSPLSSNTEAFFGQGTRLTVV.

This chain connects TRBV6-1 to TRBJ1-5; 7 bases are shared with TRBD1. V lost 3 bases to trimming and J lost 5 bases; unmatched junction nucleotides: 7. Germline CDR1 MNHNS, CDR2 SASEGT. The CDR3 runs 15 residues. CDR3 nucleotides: TGTGCCAGCAGTGAGGGGACAGTGTCATATCAGCCCCAGCATTTT. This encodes CASSEGTVSYQPQHF.

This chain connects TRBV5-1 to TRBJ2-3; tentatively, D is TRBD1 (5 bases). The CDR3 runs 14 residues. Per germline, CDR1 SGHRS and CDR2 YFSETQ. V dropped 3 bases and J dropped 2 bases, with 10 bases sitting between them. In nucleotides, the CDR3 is TGCGCCAGCAGCTCAACAGGATCCACAGATACGCAGTATTTT. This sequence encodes CASSSTGSTDTQYF.

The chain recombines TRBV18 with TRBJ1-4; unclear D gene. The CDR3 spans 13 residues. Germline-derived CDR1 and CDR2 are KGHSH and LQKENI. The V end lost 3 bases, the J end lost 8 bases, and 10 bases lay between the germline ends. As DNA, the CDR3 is TGTGCCAGCTCACCTCCGGACGGGGAAAAACTGTTTTTT. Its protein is CASSPPDGEKLFF.

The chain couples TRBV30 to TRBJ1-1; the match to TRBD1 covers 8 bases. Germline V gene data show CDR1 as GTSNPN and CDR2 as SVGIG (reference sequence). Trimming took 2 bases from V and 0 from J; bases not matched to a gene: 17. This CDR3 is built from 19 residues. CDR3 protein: CAWSSGQGVFKGMNTEAFF. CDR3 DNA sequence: TGTGCCTGGAGTTCAGGACAGGGCGTTTTCAAAGGCATGAACACTGAAGCTTTCTTT.

The CDR3 nucleotides read TGTGCCAGCAGGTCAGGCGGCTCTGGAAACACCATATATTTT. Residues: CASRSGGSGNTIYF. This rearrangement joins TRBV6-5 to TRBJ1-3, with unresolved D. In germline, CDR1 is MNHEY, CDR2 SVGAGI. Trimming shortened V by 6 bases and J by 0 bases, and 9 bases separated the two germline ends. The CDR3 loop spans 14 amino acids.

The CDR3 loop reads CAWSRGRGVFSGANVLTF. The CDR3 bases are TGTGCCTGGAGTCGCGGGCGGGGGGTTTTCTCTGGGGCCAACGTCCTGACTTTC. The chain links TRBV30 to TRBJ2-6, with 8 bases identical to TRBD2. Germline lookup yields CDR1 GTSNPN and CDR2 SVGIG (reference sequence). CDR3 length: 18 residues. V lost 2 bases and J lost 0; bases outside the gene matches: 9.

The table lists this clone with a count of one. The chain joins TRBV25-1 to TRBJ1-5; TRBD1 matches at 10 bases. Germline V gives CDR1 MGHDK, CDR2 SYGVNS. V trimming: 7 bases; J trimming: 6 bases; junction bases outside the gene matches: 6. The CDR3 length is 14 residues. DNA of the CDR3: TGTGCCAGCAAGGGACAGGGGTCGGCTCAGCCCCAGCATTTT. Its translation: CASKGQGSAQPQHF.

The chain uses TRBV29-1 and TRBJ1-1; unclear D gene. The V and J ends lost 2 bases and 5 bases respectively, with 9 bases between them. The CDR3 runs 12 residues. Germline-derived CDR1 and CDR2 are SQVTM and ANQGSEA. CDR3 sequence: CSVERAPTEAFF. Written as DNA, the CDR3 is TGCAGCGTTGAACGGGCACCAACTGAAGCTTTCTTT. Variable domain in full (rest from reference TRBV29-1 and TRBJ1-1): SAVISQKPSRDICQRGTSLTIQCQVDSQVTMMFWYRQQPGQSLTLIATANQGSEATYESGFVIDKFPISRPNLTFSTLTVSNMSPEDSSIYLCSVERAPTEAFFGQGTRLTVV.

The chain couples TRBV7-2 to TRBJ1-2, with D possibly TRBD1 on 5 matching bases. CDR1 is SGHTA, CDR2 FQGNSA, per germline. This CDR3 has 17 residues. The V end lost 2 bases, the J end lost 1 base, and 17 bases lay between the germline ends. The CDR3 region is CASSLPPLKGLNYGYTF. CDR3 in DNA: TGTGCCAGCAGCTTACCCCCTTTGAAGGGACTTAACTATGGCTACACCTTC. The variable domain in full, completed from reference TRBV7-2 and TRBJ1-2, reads GAGVSQSPSNKVTEKGKDVELRCDPISGHTALYWYRQSLGQGLEFLIYFQGNSAPDKSGLPSDRFSAERTGGSVSTLTIQRTQQEDSAVYLCASSLPPLKGLNYGYTFGSGTRLTVV.

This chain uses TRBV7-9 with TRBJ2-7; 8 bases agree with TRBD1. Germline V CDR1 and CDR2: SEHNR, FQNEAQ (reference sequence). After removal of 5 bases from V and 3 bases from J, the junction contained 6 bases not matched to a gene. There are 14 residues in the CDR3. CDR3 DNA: TGTGCCAGCAGCCAGGACAGGGAAAACTACGAGCAGTACTTC. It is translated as CASSQDRENYEQYF.